The T cell receptor beta chain described here comes from a study of regulatory T cells in long-lasting Graves disease. Described time point: persistent/refractory GD, antithyroid drugs over 5 years with positive TRAb. The TCR library was made from RNA that had been extracted from PBMCs in TRIzol. Assembly of TCR beta libraries relied on iRepertoire HTBI primers together with Arm-PCR of CDR3 regions. Each CDR3 protein is one row after TCRdb ran MiXCR on the multiplex PCR reads. The data contain approximately 400,000 distinct CDR3 sequences, around 24% of them singletons. This receptor was identified in a female donor with Graves disease. This material consisted of peripheral blood mononuclear cells (PBMCs), taken when the disease was refractory, from a patient treated with antithyroid drugs.

CDR3 loop: CASSYSFTGATPPNYGYTF. The CDR3 nucleotides are TGTGCCAGCAGTTACTCATTCACGGGGGCGACACCTCCGAACTATGGCTACACCTTC. The rearrangement uses TRBV6-5 and TRBJ1-2, with D tentatively TRBD1 (6 bases). The CDR3 runs 19 residues. Germline lookup yields CDR1 MNHEY and CDR2 SVGAGI. V lost 0 bases, J lost 2 bases, and 22 bases lay in between.